This TCR beta chain was sequenced during a study of long-term antiretroviral therapy in people with HIV. The United States was where all participants with HIV were treated. An immunoSEQ assay, version v3.0, was performed at survey level. Using immunoSEQ multiplex PCR, the repertoire was profiled, and TCRdb retains in-frame clones only, with some absent. The top ten hold 6.9% of the sample, which has roughly 18,000 clones, around 78% seen once. The CDR3 loop spans 16 amino acids. The J segment lost 0 bases and the V segment lost 6 bases, leaving 8 bases of the junction unmatched. Germline CDR1 MDHEN, CDR2 SYDVKM.

V and J are TRBV28 and TRBJ2-5; 9 positions agree with TRBD2. The source is a middle-aged man with HIV. The specimen comprised unsorted PBMCs, sampled 2.2 years after starting antiretroviral therapy. The CDR3: CASRASGTGNQETQYF. The CDR3 bases are TGTGCCAGCAGGGCTAGCGGGACGGGTAACCAAGAGACCCAGTACTTC.